This TCR beta chain is drawn from a study of human thymus T cells. Profiling relied on immunoSEQ multiplex PCR, and the TCRdb table lists in-frame clones only, not all of them. The sample includes 45,000 to 50,000 clones, about 95% of them seen just once. V shed 5 bases and J shed 5 bases, with 17 bases lying between them. CDR1 is SGHNT, CDR2 YYREEE, per germline (reference sequence). This CDR3 contains 15 residues. Sequenced material: blood. This chain connects TRBV5-4 to TRBJ2-1, with D possibly TRBD1 on 6 matching bases. This clonotype originated in a girl under three years old with a congenital heart defect but otherwise immunologically healthy. CDR3 sequence reads: CASSSGQIVNNEQFF. As DNA, the CDR3 is TGTGCCAGCAGTTCTGGACAGATTGTGAACAATGAGCAGTTCTTC.